This record looks at one T cell receptor (beta chain) sequence and its context. The source of the sample is a study of blood T cell repertoires in COVID-19. This CDR3 spans 15 amino acids. V lost 2 bases, J lost 4 bases, and 3 bases stayed unmatched. The germline V gene has CDR1 SGHTA and CDR2 FQGNSA. Measured with immunoSEQ multiplex PCR; TCRdb has only the in-frame clones, and not every one. Of tens of thousands of clones listed, about nine tenths were seen once; the top ten hold about 8.6%. V and J are TRBV7-2 and TRBJ2-5; 11 nucleotides align to TRBD2. Sequences were obtained from peripheral blood. This receptor was identified in a middle-aged woman with active COVID-19. The CDR3 bases are TGTGCCAGCAGCTTAAGTGGGACTAGCGGAGAGACCCAGTACTTC. As protein: CASSLSGTSGETQYF.